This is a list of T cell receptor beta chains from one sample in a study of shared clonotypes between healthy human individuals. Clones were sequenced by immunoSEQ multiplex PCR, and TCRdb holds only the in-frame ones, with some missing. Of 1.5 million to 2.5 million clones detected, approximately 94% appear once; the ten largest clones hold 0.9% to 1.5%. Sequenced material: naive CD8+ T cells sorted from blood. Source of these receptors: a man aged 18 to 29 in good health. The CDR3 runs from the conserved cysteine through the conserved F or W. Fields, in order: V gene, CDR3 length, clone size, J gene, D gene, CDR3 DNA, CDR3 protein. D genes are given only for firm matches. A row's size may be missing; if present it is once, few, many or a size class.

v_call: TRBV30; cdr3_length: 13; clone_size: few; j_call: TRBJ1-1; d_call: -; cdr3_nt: TGTGCCTGGAGTACAGACGGTAACACTGAAGCTTTCTTT; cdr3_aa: CAWSTDGNTEAFF
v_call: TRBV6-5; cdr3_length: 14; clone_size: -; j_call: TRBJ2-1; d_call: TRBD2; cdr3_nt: TGTGCCAGCAGTTACCCGGGGGGAGGGAATGAGCAGTTCTTC; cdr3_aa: CASSYPGGGNEQFF
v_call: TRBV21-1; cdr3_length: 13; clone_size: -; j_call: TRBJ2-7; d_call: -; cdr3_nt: TGTGCCAGCACCCTGAGGGGGCCCTACGAGCAGTACTTC; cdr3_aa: CASTLRGPYEQYF
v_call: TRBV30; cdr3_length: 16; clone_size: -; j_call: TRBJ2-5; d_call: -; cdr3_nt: TGTGCCTGGAGTCTGTACGGGGAGGGGGAATGGGAGACCCAGTACTTC; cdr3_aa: CAWSLYGEGEWETQYF
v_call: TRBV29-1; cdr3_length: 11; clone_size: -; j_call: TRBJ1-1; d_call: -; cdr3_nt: TGCAGCGTTGAGGAGGACGTTGAAGCTTTCTTT; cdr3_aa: CSVEEDVEAFF
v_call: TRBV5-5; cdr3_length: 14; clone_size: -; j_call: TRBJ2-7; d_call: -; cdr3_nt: TGTGCCAGCAGCTTGGCAGCGAGCTCCTACGAGCAGTACTTC; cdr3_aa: CASSLAASSYEQYF
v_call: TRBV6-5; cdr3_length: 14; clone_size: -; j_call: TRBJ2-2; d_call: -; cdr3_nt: TGTGCCAGCAGTTACTCGGTCTACACCGGGGAGCTGTTTTTT; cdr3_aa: CASSYSVYTGELFF
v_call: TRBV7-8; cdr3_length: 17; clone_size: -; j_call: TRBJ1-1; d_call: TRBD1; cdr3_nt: TGTGCCAGCAGCTTAGTAGCCCGACAGGGGTTAAACACTGAAGCTTTCTTT; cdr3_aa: CASSLVARQGLNTEAFF
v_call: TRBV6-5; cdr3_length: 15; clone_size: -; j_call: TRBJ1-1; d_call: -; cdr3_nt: TGTGCCAGCAGTTACCCCACAGGGATGGACACTGAAGCTTTCTTT; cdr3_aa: CASSYPTGMDTEAFF
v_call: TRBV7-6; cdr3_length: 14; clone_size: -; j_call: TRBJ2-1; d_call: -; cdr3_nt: TGTGCCAGCAGCCCATGGAGCTCCTACAATGAGCAGTTCTTC; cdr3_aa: CASSPWSSYNEQFF
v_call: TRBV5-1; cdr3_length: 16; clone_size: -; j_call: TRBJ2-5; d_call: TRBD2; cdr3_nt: TGCGCCAGACCGGGAGTACTAGCGGGGGACCAAGAGACCCAGTACTTC; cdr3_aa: CARPGVLAGDQETQYF
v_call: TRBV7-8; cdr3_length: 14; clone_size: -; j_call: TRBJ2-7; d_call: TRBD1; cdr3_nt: TGCGCCAGCAGCGAAGACAGGGACTCCTACGAGCAGTACTTC; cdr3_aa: CASSEDRDSYEQYF
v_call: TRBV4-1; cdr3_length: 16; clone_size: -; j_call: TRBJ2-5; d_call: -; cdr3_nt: TGCGCCAGCAGCCAAGTCCCCACAGGGATGATTGAGACCCAGTACTTC; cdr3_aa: CASSQVPTGMIETQYF
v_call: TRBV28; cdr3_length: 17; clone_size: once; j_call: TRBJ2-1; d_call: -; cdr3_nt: TGTGCCAGCAGTTTCCCCGAGACAGGCAGCTCCTACAATGAGCAGTTCTTC; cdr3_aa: CASSFPETGSSYNEQFF
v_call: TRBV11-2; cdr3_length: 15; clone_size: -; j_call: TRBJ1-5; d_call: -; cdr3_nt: TGTGCCAGCAGCGCGACAGTCGATAGCAATCAGCCCCAGCATTTT; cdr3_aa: CASSATVDSNQPQHF
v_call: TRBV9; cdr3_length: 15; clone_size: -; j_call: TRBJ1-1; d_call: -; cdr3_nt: TGTGCCAGCAGTGTCGACAGGTCCTTGAACACTGAAGCTTTCTTT; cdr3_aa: CASSVDRSLNTEAFF
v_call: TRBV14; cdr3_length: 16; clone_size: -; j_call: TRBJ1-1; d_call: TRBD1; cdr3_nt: TGTGCCAGCAGCCATGGACAGGGAAGTAGGAACACTGAAGCTTTCTTT; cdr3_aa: CASSHGQGSRNTEAFF
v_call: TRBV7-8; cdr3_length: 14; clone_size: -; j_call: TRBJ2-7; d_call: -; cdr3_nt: TGTGCCAGCAGCCCTTGGGGAGAGTTCGACGAGCAGTACTTC; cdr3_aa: CASSPWGEFDEQYF
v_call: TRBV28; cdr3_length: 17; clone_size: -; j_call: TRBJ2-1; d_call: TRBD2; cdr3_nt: TGTGCCAGCAGGGGACTAGCGGGAGTTGTTTCCTACAATGAGCAGTTCTTC; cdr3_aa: CASRGLAGVVSYNEQFF
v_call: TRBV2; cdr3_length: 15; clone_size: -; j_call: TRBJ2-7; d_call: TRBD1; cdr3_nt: TGTGCCAGCACCCCCCGAGACAGGGATGGCCTCGAGCAGTACTTC; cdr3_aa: CASTPRDRDGLEQYF
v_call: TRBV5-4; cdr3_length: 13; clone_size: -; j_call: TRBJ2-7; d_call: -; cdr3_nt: TGTGCCAGCAGCCCGGGAGAAATGTACGAGCAGTACTTC; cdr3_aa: CASSPGEMYEQYF
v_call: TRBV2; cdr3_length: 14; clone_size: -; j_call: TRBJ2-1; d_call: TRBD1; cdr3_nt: TGTGCCAGCAGTGGCGAGACAGGGGACAATGAGCAGTTCTTC; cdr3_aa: CASSGETGDNEQFF
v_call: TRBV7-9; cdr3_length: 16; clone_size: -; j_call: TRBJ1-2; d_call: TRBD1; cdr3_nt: TGTGCCAGCAGCATACCCGGGACAGGGGATAACTATGGCTACACCTTC; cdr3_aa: CASSIPGTGDNYGYTF
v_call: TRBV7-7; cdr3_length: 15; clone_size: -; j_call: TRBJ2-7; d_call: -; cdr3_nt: TGTGCTAGCAGCCGTCACCCGGGGCCCTCCTACGAGCAGTACTTC; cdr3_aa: CASSRHPGPSYEQYF
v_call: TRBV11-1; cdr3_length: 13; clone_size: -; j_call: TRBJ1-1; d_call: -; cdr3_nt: TGTGCCAGCAGCTTCACAGGGAACACTGAAGCTTTCTTT; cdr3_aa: CASSFTGNTEAFF
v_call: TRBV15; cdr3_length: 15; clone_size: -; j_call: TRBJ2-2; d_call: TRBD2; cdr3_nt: TGTGCCACCAGCAGACGGGGAGGGGACACCGGGGAGCTGTTTTTT; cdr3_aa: CATSRRGGDTGELFF
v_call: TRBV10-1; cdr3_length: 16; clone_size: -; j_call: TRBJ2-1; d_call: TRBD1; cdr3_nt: TGCGCCAGCAGTGAGACAGGGGAGAATCTAGCAGTTGAGCAGTTCTTC; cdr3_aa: CASSETGENLAVEQFF
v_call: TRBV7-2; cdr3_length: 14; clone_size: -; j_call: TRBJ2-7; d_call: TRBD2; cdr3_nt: TGTGCCAGCAGCCCTAGCGGGAGCTCCTACGAGCAGTACTTC; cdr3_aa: CASSPSGSSYEQYF
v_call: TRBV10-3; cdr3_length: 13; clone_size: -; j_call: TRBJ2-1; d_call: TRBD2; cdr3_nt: TGTGCCGTTAGCGGGGGGGACTACAATGAGCAGTTCTTC; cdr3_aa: CAVSGGDYNEQFF
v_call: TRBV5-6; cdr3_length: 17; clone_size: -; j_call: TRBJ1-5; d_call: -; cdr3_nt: TGTGCCAGCAGCTTGGGGGTCAGCTATTATAGCAATCAGCCCCAGCATTTT; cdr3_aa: CASSLGVSYYSNQPQHF
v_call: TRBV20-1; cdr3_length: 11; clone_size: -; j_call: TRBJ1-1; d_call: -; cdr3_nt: TGCACCCTAGGGGACGGATATGAAGCTTTCTTT; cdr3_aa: CTLGDGYEAFF
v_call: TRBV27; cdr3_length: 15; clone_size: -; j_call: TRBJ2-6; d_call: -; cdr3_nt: TGTGCCAGCACCATTACTGCCTCTGGGGCCAACGTCCTGACTTTC; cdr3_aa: CASTITASGANVLTF
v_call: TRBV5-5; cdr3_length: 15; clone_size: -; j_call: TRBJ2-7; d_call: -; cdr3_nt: TGTGCCAGCAGCTTAGGAGCGGCGAGGTCCTACGAGCAGTACTTC; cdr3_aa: CASSLGAARSYEQYF
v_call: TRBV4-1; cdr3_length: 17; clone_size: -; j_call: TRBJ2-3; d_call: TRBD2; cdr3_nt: TGCGCCAGCAGAATGACCCTAGCGGGGGGGAGCACAGATACGCAGTATTTT; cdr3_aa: CASRMTLAGGSTDTQYF
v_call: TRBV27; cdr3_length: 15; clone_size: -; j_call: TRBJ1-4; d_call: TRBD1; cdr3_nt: TGTGCCAGCAGTCATGGACAGGGGGCTAATGAAAAACTGTTTTTT; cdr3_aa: CASSHGQGANEKLFF
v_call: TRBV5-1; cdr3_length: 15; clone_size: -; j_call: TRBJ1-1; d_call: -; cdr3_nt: TGCGCCAGCAGCTTGCAACACAGTCTGAACACTGAAGCTTTCTTT; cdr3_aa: CASSLQHSLNTEAFF
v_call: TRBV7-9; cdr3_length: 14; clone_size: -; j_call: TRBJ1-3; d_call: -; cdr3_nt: TGTGCCAGCCTTGCCGACTTCTCTGGAAACACCATATATTTT; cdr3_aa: CASLADFSGNTIYF
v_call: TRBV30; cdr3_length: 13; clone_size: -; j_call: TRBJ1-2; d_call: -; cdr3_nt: TGTGCCTGGAGTGTACTCAGGGCTGACGGCTACACCTTC; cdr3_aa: CAWSVLRADGYTF
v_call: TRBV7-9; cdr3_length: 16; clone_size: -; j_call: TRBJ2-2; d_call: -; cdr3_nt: TGTGCCAGCAGCTTATTTGGCCAGGCGAACACCGGGGAGCTGTTTTTT; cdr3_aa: CASSLFGQANTGELFF
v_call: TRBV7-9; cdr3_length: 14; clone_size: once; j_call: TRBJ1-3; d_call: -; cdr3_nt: TGTGCCAGCAGCTTATCCCCCTCTGGAAACACCATATATTTT; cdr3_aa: CASSLSPSGNTIYF
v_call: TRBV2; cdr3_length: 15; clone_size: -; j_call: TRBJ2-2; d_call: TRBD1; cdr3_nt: TGTGCCAGCAGTGAAGGGGACAGGTTAGCCGGGGAGCTGTTTTTT; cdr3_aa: CASSEGDRLAGELFF
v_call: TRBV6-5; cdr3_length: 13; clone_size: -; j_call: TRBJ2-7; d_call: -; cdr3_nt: TGTGCCAGCAGTTCGTCTAACCCCTACGAGCAGTACTTC; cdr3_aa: CASSSSNPYEQYF
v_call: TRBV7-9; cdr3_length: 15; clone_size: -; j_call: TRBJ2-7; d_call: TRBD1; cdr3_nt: TGTGCCAGCAGCTTAGAGGGGACAGGGATTGGCGAGCAGTACTTC; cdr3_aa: CASSLEGTGIGEQYF
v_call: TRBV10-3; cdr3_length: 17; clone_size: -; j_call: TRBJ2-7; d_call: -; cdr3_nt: TGTGCCATCAGTGCCACTGACCGGGCTCCTGGGGACTACGAGCAGTACTTC; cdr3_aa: CAISATDRAPGDYEQYF
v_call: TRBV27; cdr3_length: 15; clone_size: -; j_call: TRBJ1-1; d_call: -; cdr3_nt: TGTGCCAGCAGTTTAGGCAGCGGGGGGCACACTGAAGCTTTCTTT; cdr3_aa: CASSLGSGGHTEAFF
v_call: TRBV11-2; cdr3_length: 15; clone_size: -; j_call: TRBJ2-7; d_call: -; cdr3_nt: TGTGCCAGCAGCCCCGGATCCGGCCTCGGCTACGAGCAGTACTTC; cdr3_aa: CASSPGSGLGYEQYF
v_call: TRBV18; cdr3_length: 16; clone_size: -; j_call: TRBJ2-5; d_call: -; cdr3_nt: TGTGCCAGCTCACCATCGGAGAGAGAGGTTCAAGAGACCCAGTACTTC; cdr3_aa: CASSPSEREVQETQYF
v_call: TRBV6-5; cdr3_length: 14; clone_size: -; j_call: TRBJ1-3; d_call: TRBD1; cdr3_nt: TGTGCCAGCAGATCAGGGGGCTTTGGAAACACCATATATTTT; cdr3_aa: CASRSGGFGNTIYF
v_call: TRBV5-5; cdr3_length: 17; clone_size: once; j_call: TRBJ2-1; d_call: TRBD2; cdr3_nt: TGTGCCAGCAGCTTGTTAGCGGGACTAGCGGCTTACAATGAGCAGTTCTTC; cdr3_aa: CASSLLAGLAAYNEQFF